This T cell receptor beta chain was documented in a study of blood T cell repertoires in COVID-19 (dated by TCRdb to 2018 to 2020). In the study overall: Collaborator samples came from the United States, Italy and Spain and covered acute and convalescent phases of COVID-19. The prospective study material was composed of cDNA or gDNA derived from T cells, B-cell-depleted T cells, or PBMCs. Where available, HLA class I and class II types were taken from metadata supplied by the sample provider and were not determined by assay-based typing. Samples came from the ongoing ImmuneRACE study (first 160 participants) plus 1,254 subjects from 6 global collaborators. A de-identified subject ID, COVID-19 status, age in years and sex were almost always included in the sample metadata. Subjects who had been exposed to COVID-19, were actively infected with it, or had recovered from it provided the deeply sampled blood TCRbeta repertoires that made up the dataset. The repertoires were released in a freely available public database meant as a resource for research on the immune response to SARS-CoV-2.

The CDR3 starts with the cysteine, ends with the phenylalanine, and has 13 residues. Only the CDR3 part of the read is kept: 39 bases, read in frame from the first base. After removal of 5 bases from V and 4 bases from J, the junction retains 6 bases not matched to a gene. CDR1 and CDR2, looked up from the germline V gene, are SQVTM and ANQGSEA. One collaborating source in Seattle enrolled patients while the patients were actively infected and followed the patients over time throughout the course of disease. Collaborating institutions collected whole blood in K2EDTA tubes following their own protocols. Collaborator samples were shipped for TCRbeta analysis as frozen whole blood, isolated PBMCs, or DNA extracted from either sample type. The immunoSEQ Assay, a bias-controlled multiplex PCR, was used to amplify TCRbeta CDR3 regions from genomic DNA. For the original study's pipeline: Within the assay, amplification of reference gene primers was used to estimate how many nucleated cells each sample contained. To quantify the absolute abundance of each unique TCRbeta CDR3 rearrangement, sequence reads were collapsed and filtered. For each sample, productive Simpson clonality was calculated as the square root of Simpson's diversity index across productive rearrangements. Not all clones reach the TCRdb copy of this immuneACCESS table, which keeps in-frame sequences only. Checked studies attribute under half of the gap to unresolved V genes and leave the rest unexplained. V and J calls and clone size are those listed in that table; D and trimming were worked out from the DNA. Across this sample there are 200,000 or so clones, with approximately 90% seen only once. 0.82% of the sample belongs to the ten largest clones.

On this clone itself: No cognate antigen has been identified for it. Per-nucleotide qualities are absent, and no much larger clonotype sits a single base away.

Results and caveats for the whole study, not just this receptor: The amount of clinical and demographic metadata varied by source and participant and was provided uncurated.

The sequence was collected from a man in his sixties with COVID-19, enrolled during active disease. The chain employs TRBV29-1 and TRBJ1-1; TRBD1 lines up with 8 middle nucleotides. Sequencing used peripheral blood. The CDR3: CSVLGQVTTEAFF. The sequenced DNA: TGCAGCGTTTTGGGACAGGTGACCACTGAAGCTTTCTTT.